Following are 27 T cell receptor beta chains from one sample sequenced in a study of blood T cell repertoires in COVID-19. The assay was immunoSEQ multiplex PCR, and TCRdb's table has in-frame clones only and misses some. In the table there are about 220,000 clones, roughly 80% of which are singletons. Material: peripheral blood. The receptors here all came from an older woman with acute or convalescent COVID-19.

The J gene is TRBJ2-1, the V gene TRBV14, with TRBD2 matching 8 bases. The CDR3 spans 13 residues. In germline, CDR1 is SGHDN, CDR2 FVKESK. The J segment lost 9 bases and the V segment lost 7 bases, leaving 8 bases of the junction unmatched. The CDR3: CASTIGGASEQFF. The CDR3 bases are TGTGCCAGCACCATCGGGGGGGCGAGTGAGCAGTTCTTC.

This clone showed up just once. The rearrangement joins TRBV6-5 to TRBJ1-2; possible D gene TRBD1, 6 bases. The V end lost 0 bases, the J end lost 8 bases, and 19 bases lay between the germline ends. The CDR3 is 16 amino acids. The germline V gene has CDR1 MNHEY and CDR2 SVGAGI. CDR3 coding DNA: TGTGCCAGCAGTTACTCGAATCTGGGGGCAGTGGGAGGCTACACCTTC. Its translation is CASSYSNLGAVGGYTF.

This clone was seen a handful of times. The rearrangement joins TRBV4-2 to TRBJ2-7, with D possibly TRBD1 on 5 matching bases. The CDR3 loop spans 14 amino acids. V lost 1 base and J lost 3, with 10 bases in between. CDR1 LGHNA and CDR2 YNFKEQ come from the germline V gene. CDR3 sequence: CASSQGVQGYEQYF. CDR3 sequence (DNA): TGTGCCAGCAGCCAAGGGGTGCAGGGCTACGAGCAGTACTTC.

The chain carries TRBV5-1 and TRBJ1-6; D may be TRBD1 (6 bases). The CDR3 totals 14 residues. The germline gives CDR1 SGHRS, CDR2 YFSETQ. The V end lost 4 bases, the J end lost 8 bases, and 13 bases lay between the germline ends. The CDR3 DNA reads TGCGCCAGCAGCCGTATGGGGGCGGATTCACCCCTCCACTTT. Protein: CASSRMGADSPLHF.

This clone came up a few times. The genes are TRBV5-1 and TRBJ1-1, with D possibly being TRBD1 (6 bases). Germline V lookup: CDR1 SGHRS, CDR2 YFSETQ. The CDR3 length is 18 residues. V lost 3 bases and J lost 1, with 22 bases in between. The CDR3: CASSSRRVGGRGNTEAFF. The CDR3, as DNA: TGCGCCAGCAGCTCACGTCGGGTCGGGGGGCGAGGGAACACTGAAGCTTTCTTT.

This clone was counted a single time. CDR3 DNA: TGTGCCAGCAGCTTCTCCGGTGCAGATACGCAGTATTTT. This codes for CASSFSGADTQYF. J is TRBJ2-3 and V is TRBV7-2; D is undetermined. This CDR3 region has 13 residues. CDR1 and CDR2 from the germline V gene are SGHTA and FQGNSA. Trimming took 3 bases from V and 4 from J, leaving 8 bases between them.

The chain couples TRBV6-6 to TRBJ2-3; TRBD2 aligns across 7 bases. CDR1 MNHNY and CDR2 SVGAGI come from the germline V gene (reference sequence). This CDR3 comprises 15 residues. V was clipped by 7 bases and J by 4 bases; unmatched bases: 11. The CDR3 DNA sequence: TGTGCCAGCACCACCCGGGGGAGGGACGCAGATACGCAGTATTTT. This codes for CASTTRGRDADTQYF.

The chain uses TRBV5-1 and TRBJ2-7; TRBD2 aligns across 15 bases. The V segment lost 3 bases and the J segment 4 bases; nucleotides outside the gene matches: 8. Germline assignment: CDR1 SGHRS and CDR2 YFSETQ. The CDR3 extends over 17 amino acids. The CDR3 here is CASSWTGTSGGTYEQYF. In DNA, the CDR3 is TGCGCCAGCAGCTGGACCGGGACTAGCGGGGGGACGTACGAGCAGTACTTC.

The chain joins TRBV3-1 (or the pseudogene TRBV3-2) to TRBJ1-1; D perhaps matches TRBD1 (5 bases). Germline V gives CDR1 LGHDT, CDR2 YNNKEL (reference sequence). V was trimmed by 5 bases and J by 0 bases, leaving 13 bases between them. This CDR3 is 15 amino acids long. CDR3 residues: CASSGAQFMNTEAFF. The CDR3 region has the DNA TGTGCCAGCAGCGGGGCACAGTTCATGAACACTGAAGCTTTCTTT.

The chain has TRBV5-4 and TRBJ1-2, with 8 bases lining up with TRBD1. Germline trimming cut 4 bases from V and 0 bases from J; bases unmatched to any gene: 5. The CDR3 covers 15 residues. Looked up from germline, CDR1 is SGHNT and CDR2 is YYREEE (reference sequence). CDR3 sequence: CASSRTGSANYGYTF. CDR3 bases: TGTGCCAGCAGCCGGACAGGGTCCGCTAACTATGGCTACACCTTC.

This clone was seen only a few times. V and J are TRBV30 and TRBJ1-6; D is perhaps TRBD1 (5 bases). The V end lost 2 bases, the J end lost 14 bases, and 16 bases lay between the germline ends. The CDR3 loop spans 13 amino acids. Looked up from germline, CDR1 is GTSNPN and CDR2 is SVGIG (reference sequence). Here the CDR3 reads CAWSNYQGLALHF. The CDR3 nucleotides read TGTGCCTGGAGTAACTACCAGGGTTTGGCCCTCCACTTT.

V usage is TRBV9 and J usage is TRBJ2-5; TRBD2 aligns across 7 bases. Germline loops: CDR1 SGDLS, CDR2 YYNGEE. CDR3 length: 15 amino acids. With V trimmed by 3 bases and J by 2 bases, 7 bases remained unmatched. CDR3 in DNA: TGTGCCAGCAGCGCGGGGACTAAACGACAAGAGACCCAGTACTTC. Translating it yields CASSAGTKRQETQYF.

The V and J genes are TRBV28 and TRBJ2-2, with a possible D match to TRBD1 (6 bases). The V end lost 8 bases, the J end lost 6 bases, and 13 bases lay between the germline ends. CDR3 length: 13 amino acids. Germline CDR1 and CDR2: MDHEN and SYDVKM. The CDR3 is CASLLSGAGELFF. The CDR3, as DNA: TGTGCCAGCCTACTCTCAGGGGCCGGGGAGCTGTTTTTT.

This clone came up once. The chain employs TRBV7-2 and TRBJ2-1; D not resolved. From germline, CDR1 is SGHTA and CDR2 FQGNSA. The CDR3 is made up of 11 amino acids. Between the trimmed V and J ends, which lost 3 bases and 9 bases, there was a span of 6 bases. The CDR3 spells CASSFGLEQFF. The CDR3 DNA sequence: TGTGCCAGCAGCTTCGGTCTTGAGCAGTTCTTC.

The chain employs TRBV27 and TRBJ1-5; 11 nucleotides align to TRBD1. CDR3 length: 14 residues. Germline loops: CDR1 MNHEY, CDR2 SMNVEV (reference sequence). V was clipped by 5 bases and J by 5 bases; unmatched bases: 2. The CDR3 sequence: CASSRTGGYQPQHF. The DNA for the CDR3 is TGTGCCAGCAGTCGGACAGGGGGCTATCAGCCCCAGCATTTT.

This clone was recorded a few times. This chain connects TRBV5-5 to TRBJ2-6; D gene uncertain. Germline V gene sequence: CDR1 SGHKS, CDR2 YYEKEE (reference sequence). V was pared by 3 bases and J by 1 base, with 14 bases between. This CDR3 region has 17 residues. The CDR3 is CASSSTPIGSGANVLTF. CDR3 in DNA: TGTGCCAGCAGCTCAACCCCGATCGGGTCTGGGGCCAACGTCCTGACTTTC.

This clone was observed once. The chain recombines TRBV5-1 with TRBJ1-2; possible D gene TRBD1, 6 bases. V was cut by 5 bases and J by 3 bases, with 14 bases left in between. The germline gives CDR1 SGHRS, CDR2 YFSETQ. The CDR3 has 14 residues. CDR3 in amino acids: CASSTWGRDYGYTF. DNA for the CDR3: TGCGCCAGCAGTACCTGGGGGCGAGACTATGGCTACACCTTC.

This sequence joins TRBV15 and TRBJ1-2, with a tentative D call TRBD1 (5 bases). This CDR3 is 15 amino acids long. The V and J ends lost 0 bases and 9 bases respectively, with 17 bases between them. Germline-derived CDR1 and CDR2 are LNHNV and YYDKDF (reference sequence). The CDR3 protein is CATSREGRQGGSYTF. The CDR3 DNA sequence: TGTGCCACCAGCAGAGAAGGAAGGCAGGGAGGGAGCTACACCTTC.

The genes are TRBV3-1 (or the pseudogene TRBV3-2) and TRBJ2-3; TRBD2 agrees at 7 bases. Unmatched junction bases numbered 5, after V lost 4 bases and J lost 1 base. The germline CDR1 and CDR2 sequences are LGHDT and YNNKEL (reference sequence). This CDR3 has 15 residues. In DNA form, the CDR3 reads TGTGCCAGCAGCCGCCTCGCGGGGGGCACAGATACGCAGTATTTT. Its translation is CASSRLAGGTDTQYF.

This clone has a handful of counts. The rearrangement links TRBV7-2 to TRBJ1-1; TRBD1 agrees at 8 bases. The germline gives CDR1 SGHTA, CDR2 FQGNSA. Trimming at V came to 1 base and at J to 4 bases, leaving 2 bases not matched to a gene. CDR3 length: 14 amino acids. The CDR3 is CASSLDRGVTEAFF. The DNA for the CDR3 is TGTGCCAGCAGCTTAGACAGGGGGGTCACTGAAGCTTTCTTT. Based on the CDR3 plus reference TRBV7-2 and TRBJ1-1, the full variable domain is GAGVSQSPSNKVTEKGKDVELRCDPISGHTALYWYRQSLGQGLEFLIYFQGNSAPDKSGLPSDRFSAERTGGSVSTLTIQRTQQEDSAVYLCASSLDRGVTEAFFGQGTRLTVV.

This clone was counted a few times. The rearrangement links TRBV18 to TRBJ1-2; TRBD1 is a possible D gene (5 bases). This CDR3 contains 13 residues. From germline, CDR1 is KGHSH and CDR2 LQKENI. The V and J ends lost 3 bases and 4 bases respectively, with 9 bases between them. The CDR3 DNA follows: TGTGCCAGCTCACCTGACACAGGCTATGGCTACACCTTC. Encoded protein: CASSPDTGYGYTF.

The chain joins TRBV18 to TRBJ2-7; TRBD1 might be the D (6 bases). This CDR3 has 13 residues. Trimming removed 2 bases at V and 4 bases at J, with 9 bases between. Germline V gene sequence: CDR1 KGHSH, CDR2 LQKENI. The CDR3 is CASSPNTGYEQYF. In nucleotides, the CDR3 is TGTGCCAGCTCACCAAATACAGGGTACGAGCAGTACTTC.

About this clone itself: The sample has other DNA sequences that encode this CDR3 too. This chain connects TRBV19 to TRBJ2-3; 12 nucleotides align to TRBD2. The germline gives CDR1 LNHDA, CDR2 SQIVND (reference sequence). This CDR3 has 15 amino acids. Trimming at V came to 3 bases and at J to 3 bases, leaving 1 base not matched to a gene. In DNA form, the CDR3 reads TGTGCCAGTAGTATCGGGACTAGCGGGACAGATACGCAGTATTTT. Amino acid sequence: CASSIGTSGTDTQYF.

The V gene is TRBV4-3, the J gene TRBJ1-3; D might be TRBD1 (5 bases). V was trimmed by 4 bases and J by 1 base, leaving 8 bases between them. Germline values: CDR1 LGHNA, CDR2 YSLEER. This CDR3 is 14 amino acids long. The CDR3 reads CASSLGGSGNTIYF. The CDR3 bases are TGCGCCAGCAGCCTGGGGGGGTCTGGAAACACCATATATTTT.

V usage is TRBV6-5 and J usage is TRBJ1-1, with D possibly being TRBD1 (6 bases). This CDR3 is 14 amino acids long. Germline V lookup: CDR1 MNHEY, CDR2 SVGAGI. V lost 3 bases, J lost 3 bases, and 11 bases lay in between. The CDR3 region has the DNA TGTGCCAGCAGTTATCGTCAGGGGTACACTGAAGCTTTCTTT. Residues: CASSYRQGYTEAFF.

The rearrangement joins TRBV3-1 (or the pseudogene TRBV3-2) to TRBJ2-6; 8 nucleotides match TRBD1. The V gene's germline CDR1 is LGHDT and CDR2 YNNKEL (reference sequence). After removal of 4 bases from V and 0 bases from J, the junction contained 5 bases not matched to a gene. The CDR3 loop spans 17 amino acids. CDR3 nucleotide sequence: TGTGCCAGCAGCCGTCGGACAGGGCCCTCTGGGGCCAACGTCCTGACTTTC. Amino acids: CASSRRTGPSGANVLTF.

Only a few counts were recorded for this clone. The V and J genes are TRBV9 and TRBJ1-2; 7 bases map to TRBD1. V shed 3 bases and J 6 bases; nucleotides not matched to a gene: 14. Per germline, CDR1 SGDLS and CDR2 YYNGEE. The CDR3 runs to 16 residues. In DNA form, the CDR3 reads TGTGCCAGCAGCGCCGGGCCTGGGACAGCCCGAAATGGCTACACCTTC. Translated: CASSAGPGTARNGYTF.